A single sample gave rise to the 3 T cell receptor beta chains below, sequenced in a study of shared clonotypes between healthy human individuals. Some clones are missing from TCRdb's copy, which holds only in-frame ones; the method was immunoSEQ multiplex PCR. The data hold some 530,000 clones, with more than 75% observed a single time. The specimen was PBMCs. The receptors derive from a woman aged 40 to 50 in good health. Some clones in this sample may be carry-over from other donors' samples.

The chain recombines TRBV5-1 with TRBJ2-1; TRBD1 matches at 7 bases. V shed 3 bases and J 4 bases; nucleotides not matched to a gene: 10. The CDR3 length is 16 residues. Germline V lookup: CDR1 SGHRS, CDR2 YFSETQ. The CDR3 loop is CASSWTGPFRYNEQFF. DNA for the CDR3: TGCGCCAGCAGCTGGACAGGCCCCTTTCGGTACAATGAGCAGTTCTTC.

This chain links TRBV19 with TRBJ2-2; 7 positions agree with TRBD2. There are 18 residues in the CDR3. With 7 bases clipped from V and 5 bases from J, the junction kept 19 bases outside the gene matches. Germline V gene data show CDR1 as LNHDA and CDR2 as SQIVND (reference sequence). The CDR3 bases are TGTGCCAGTACCCTAGCGGCTAGCGGCGTGGCGGGGACCGGGGAGCTGTTTTTT. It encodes CASTLAASGVAGTGELFF.

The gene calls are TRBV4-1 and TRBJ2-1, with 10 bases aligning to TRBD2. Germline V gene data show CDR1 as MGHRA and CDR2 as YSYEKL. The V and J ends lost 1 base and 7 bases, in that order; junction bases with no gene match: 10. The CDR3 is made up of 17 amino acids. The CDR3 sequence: CASSQARLAGSGNEQFF. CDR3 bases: TGCGCCAGCAGCCAAGCCCGACTAGCGGGCTCTGGGAATGAGCAGTTCTTC.